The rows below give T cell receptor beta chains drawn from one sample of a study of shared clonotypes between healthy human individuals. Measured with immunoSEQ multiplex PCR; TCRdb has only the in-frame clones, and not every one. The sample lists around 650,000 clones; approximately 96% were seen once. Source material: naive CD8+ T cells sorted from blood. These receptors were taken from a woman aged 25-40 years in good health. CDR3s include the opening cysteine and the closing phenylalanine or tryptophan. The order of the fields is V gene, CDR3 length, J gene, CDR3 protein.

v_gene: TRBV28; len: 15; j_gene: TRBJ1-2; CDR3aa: CASSSTSGGVDGYTF
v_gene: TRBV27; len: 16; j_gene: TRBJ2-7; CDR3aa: CASSPSTGGISYEQYF
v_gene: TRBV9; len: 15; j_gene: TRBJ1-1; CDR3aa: CASSALQGTNTEAFF
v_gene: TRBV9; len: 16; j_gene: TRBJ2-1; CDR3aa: CASSERTGSSYNEQFF
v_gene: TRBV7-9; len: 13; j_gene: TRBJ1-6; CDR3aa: CASTNRVGSPLHF
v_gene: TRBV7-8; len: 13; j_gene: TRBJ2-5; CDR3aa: CASSPLVGETQYF
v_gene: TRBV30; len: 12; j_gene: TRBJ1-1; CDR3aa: CAWRTGFGEAFF
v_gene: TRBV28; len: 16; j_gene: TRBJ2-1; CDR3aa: CASSFLAGVRVDEQFF
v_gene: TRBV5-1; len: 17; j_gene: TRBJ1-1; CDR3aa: CASSPDPGQRMDTEAFF
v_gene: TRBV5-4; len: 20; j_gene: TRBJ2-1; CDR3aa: CASSLARTSGSIKSYNEQFF
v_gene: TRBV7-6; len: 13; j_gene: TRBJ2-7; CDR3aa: CASSLERAYEQYF
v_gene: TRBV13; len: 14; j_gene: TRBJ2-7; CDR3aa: CASSTQQKAYEQYF
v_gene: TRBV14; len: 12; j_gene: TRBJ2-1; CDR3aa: CASSQVAWGQFF
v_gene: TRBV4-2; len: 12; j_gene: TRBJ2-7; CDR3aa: CASSRANYEQYF
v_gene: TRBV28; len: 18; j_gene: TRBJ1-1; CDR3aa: CASSLWGRVYEMNTEAFF
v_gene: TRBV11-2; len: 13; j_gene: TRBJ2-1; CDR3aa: CASSLDPVNEQFF
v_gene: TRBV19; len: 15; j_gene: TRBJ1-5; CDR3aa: CASSPRDRLNQPQHF
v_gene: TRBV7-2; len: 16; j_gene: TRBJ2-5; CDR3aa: CASSGGLAGDQETQYF
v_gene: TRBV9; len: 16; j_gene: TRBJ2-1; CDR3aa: CASSVGGSRGPNEQFF
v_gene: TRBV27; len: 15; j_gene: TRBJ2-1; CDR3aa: CASSSRFGTGTVQFF
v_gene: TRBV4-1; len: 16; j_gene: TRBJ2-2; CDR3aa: CASSQPADRTTGELFF
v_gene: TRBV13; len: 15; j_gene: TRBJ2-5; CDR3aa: CASSTSHRDQETQYF
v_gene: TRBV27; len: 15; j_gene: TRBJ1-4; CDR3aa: CASSSAGTDNEKLFF
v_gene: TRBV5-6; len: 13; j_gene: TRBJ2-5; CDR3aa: CASSLRAGETQYF
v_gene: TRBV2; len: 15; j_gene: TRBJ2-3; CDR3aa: CASSSGLRLRDTQYF
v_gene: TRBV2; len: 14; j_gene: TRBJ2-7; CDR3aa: CASRLTSSSYEQYF
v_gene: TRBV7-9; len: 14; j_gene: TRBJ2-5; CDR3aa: CASSLGALQETQYF
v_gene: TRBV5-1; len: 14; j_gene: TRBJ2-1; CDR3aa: CASRLAGVYNEQFF
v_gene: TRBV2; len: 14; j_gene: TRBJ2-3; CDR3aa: CASTPGLAGDTQYF
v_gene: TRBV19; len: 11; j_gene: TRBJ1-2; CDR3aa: CAGRGDYGYTF
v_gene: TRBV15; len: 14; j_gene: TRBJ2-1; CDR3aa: CATSIAGGPGEQFF
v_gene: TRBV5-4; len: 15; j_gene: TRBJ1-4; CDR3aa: CASSPEPDGNEKLFF
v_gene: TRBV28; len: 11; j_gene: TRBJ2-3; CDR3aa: CASSFEDTQYF
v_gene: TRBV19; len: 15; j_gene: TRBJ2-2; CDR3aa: CASSIPREGTGELFF
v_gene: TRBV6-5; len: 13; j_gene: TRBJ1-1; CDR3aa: CASRITENTEAFF
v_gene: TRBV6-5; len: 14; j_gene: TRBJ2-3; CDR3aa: CATSHTLDPDTQYF
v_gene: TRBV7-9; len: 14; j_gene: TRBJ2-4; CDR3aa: CASSTGDGKNIQYF
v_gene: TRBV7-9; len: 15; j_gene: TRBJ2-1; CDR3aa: CASSQLGTGVHEQFF
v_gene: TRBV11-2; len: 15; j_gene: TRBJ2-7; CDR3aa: CASSSRGTGVNEQYF
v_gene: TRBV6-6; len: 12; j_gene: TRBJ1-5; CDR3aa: CASSSLNQPQHF
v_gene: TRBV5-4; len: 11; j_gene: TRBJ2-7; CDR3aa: CASSRGGEQYF
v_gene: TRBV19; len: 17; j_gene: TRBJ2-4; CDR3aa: CASSIVYSGAAKNIQYF
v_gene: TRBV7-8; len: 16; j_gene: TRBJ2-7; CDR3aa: CASSLVQASGTYEQYF
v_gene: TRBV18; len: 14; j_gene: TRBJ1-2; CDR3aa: CASSPDRGTFGYTF
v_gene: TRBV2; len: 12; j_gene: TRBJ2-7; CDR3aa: CASSDRTYEQYF
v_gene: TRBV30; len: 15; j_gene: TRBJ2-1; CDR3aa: CAWALAASSYNEQFF
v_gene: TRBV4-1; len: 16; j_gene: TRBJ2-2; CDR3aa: CASSPDRGVLTGELFF
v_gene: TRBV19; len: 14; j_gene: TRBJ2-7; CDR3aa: CASSMRDRYYEQYF
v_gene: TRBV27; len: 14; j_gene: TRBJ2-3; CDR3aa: CASSFYYEADTQYF
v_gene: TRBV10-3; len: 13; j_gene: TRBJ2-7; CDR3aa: CAISVQRENEQYF
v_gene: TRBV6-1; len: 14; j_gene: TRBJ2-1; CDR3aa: CASSLQGAYNEQFF
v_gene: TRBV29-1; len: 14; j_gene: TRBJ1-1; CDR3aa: CSVPEGSLNTEAFF
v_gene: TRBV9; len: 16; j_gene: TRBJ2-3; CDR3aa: CASSTGLAGPTDTQYF
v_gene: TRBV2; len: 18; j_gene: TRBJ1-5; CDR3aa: CASTEEPGTRDSNQPQHF
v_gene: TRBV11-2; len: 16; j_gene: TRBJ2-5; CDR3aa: CASSLVFRAAKETQYF
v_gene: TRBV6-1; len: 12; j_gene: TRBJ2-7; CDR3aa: CAGGTTNYEQYF
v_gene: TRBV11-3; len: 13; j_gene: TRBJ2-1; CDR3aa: CASSHLLGWEQFF
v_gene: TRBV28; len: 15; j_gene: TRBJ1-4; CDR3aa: CASSLYSRSSEKLFF
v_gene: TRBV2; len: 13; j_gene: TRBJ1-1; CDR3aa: CARRDVMDTEAFF